Included here is one T cell receptor (beta chain) sequence, with context. Antigen unknown. This specimen belongs to a study of cytomegalovirus exposure and HLA in healthy donors. Overall study findings and caveats: In a later analysis, TCR association rates varied by HLA locus: DRB1 most, HLA-C fewest.

With 8 bases removed from V and 14 bases from J, the gap between germline ends came to 19 bases. The length of the CDR3 is 12 residues. The germline V gene has CDR1 SGHVS and CDR2 FQNEAQ. The PCR ran on 60 Vbeta and 13 Jbeta primers. The table came from immunoSEQ multiplex PCR; TCRdb's copy has only in-frame clones and leaves some out. The sample holds about 140,000 clones, almost 85% seen once. Source material: PBMCs. The chain couples TRBV7-8 to TRBJ2-4; possible D gene TRBD2, 5 bases. The receptor's source is a man under 40 in good health and CMV-seropositive. CDR3 bases: TGTGCCAGCCGCGGGTGGCAGGCGGAGAAGTACTTC. Translating it yields CASRGWQAEKYF.